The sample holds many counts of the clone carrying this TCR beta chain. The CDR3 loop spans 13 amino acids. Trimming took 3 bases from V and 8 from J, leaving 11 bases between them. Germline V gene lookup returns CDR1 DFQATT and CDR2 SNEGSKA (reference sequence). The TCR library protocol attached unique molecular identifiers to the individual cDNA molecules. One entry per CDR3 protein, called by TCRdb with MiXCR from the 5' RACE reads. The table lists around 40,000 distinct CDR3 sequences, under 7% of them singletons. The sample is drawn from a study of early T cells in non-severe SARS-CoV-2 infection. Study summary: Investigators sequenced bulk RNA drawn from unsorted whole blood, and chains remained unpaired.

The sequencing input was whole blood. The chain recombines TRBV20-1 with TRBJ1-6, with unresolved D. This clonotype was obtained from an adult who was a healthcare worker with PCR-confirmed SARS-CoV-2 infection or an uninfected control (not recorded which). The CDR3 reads CSASPGRHSPLHF. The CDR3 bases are TGCAGTGCTAGCCCCGGTCGTCATTCACCCCTCCACTTT.